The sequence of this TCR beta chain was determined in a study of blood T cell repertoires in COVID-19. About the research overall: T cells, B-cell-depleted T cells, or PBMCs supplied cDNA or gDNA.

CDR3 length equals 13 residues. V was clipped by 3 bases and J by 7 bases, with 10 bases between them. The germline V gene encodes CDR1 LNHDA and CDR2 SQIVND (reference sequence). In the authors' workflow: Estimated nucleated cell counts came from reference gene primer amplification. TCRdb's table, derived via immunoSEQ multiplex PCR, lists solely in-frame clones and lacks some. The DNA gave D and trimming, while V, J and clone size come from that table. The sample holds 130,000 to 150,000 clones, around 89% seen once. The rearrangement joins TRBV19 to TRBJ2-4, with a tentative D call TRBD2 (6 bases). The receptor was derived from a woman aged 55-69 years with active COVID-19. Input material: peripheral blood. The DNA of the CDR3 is TGTGCCAGTAGTATTGGAGGGAGGAACATTCAGTACTTC. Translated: CASSIGGRNIQYF. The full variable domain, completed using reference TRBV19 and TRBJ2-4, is DGGITQSPKYLFRKEGQNVTLSCEQNLNHDAMYWYRQDPGQGLRLIYYSQIVNDFQKGDIAEGYSVSREKKESFPLTVTSAQKNPTAFYLCASSIGGRNIQYFGAGTRLSVL.